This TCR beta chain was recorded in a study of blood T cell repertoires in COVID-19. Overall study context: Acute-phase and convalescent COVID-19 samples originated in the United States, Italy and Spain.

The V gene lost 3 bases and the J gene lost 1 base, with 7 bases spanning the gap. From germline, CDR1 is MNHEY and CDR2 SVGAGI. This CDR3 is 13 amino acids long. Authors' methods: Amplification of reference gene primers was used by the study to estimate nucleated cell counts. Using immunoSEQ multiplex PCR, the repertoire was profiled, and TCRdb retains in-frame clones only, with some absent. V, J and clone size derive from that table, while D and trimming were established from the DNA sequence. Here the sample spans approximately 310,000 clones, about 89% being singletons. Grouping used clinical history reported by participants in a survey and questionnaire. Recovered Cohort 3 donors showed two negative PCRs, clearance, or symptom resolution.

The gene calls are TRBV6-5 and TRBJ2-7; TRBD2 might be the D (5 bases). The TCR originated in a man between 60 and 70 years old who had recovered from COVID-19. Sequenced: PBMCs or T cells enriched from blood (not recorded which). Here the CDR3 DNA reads TGTGCCAGCAGTTATGGGGAGTCCTACGAGCAGTACTTC. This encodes CASSYGESYEQYF.